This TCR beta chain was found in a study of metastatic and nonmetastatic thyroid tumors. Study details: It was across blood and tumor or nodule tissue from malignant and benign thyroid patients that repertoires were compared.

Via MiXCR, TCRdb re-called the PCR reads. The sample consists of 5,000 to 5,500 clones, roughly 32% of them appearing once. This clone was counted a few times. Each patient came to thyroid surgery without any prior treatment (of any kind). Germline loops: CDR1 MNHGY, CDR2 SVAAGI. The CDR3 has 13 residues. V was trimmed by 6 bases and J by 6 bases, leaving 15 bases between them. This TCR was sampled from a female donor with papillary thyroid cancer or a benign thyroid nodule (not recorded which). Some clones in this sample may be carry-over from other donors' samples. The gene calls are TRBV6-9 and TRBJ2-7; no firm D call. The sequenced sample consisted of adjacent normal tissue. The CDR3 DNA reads TGTGCCAGCAGCCAAGGTCTGGTGGGCGAGCAGTACTTC. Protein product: CASSQGLVGEQYF.